The following is a TCR beta chain sequence with its context. The antigen is undetermined. PCR involved 60 Vbeta and 13 Jbeta primers. This table comes from immunoSEQ multiplex PCR, and its TCRdb copy is limited to in-frame clones, with some not included. The specimen's table records 130,000 to 150,000 clones. The data were taken from a study of cytomegalovirus exposure and HLA in healthy donors. Overall study results and limits: In vitro experiments confirmed that three CMV-associated chains were specific for CMV antigens. Sequencing depth roughly uniform across donors was assumed in presence/absence analyses.

Trimming took off 3 bases at V and 6 bases at J, with 20 bases between the two ends. This CDR3 has 17 amino acids. Germline loops: CDR1 LGHNA, CDR2 YSLEER. This chain connects TRBV4-3 to TRBJ2-2; TRBD1 is a possible D gene (6 bases). The material sequenced was PBMCs. This TCR derives from a woman between 45 and 60 years old in good health and CMV-seronegative. The CDR3 reads CASSQSPQGRKAGELFF. CDR3 bases: TGCGCCAGCAGCCAGTCCCCTCAGGGGCGGAAGGCCGGGGAGCTGTTTTTT.